The source of this TCR beta chain is a study of TIL therapy for anti-PD-1-resistant metastatic lung cancer. Whole-study context: Most patients had lung adenocarcinoma. The study, taken as a whole, reports: Patients were highly selected, enriched for treatment-naive, never-smoker and oncogene-addicted cases.

In the case of this clone: Its antigen is as yet unknown.

Stated time point: pre-treatment sample, taken before nivolumab and TIL therapy. Enrollment ran from late 2017 to early 2020. The immunoSEQ assay was v3. Each library reached 2 million or so read pairs, or 5-6 million at deep level. This table comes from immunoSEQ multiplex PCR, and its TCRdb copy is limited to in-frame clones, with some not included. The table has approximately 20,000 clones, 75% to 80% seen once. The CDR3 contains 15 residues. V was trimmed by 5 bases and J by 7 bases, leaving 21 bases between them. Germline CDR1 reads SGHTS; CDR2 reads YDEGEE. This material consisted of blood, taken at baseline. This TCR was sampled from a person aged 30 to 80 with non-small cell lung cancer. The chain is built from TRBV5-8 and TRBJ1-2; no reliable D call. The CDR3 loop is CASSPRERASSGYTF. Here the CDR3 DNA reads TGTGCCAGCAGTCCCCGGGAGCGGGCCTCCAGTGGCTACACCTTC.